The 8 T cell receptor beta chains below all came from one sample that was sequenced in a study of blood T cell repertoires in COVID-19. Using immunoSEQ multiplex PCR, the repertoire was profiled, and TCRdb retains in-frame clones only, with some absent. The sample has under 45,000 clones; 81% are singletons. The sequenced sample was peripheral blood. These receptors were taken from a man between 70 and 80 years old with COVID-19, enrolled during active disease.

The CDR3 DNA is TGTGCCAGCAGCTTACATAGCGGGTACAATGAGCAGTTCTTC. Translating it yields CASSLHSGYNEQFF. The genes are TRBV21-1 and TRBJ2-1; whether TRBD2, the table's D call, matches the DNA was not checked. TRBV21-1 is tagged as a pseudogene. This CDR3 spans 14 amino acids.

This chain connects TRBV11-2 to TRBJ2-7; weak D call: TRBD2 (6 bases). In germline, CDR1 is SGHAT, CDR2 FQNNGV. Trimming stripped 5 bases from V and 3 bases from J, with 11 bases between. This CDR3 spans 13 amino acids. The CDR3 region is CASSLRDFYEQYF. The DNA for the CDR3 is TGTGCCAGCAGCCTCCGGGACTTCTACGAGCAGTACTTC.

The genes are TRBV5-1 and TRBJ1-3, with 8 bases fitting TRBD1. Trimming at V came to 4 bases and at J to 2 bases, leaving 8 bases not matched to a gene. CDR3 size: 16 residues. Germline V gives CDR1 SGHRS, CDR2 YFSETQ. CDR3 loop: CASSPTTGGTGNTIYF. CDR3 DNA sequence: TGCGCCAGCAGCCCAACAACAGGGGGAACTGGAAACACCATATATTTT.

V usage is TRBV7-2 and J usage is TRBJ2-7; 8 nucleotides align to TRBD2. From germline, CDR1 is SGHTA and CDR2 FQGNSA. After removal of 2 bases from V and 0 bases from J, the junction contained 0 bases not matched to a gene. The CDR3 spans 14 residues. CDR3 amino acids: CASSLTSGSYEQYF. The CDR3 DNA reads TGTGCCAGCAGCTTAACTAGCGGCTCCTACGAGCAGTACTTC.

The gene calls are TRBV30 and TRBJ1-5; tentatively, D is TRBD1 (6 bases). CDR1 is GTSNPN, CDR2 SVGIG, per germline (reference sequence). The length of the CDR3 is 15 residues. V dropped 2 bases and J dropped 6 bases, with 17 bases sitting between them. CDR3: CAWSKSGTNSQPQHF. DNA for the CDR3: TGTGCCTGGAGTAAATCCGGGACAAACAGTCAGCCCCAGCATTTT.

The chain links TRBV10-2 to TRBJ2-5, with D perhaps TRBD2 (5 bases). The CDR3 extends over 15 amino acids. V was cut by 4 bases and J by 4 bases, with 16 bases left in between. Germline CDR1 reads WSHSY; CDR2 reads SAAADI. CDR3 nucleotide sequence: TGCGCCAGCAGTGGGGCCGGGGAGACGGGAGAGACCCAGTACTTC. It encodes CASSGAGETGETQYF.

The chain has TRBV6-5 and TRBJ2-1, with 10 bases fitting TRBD2. Germline CDR1 MNHEY, CDR2 SVGAGI. The V and J ends lost 2 bases and 4 bases, in that order; junction bases with no gene match: 2. The length of the CDR3 is 15 residues. CDR3 loop: CASSYASGSYNEQFF. The CDR3 DNA follows: TGTGCCAGCAGTTACGCTAGCGGGAGTTACAATGAGCAGTTCTTC.

The chain is built from TRBV4-2 and TRBJ1-1, with 7 bases matching TRBD1. In germline, CDR1 is LGHNA, CDR2 YNFKEQ. The length of the CDR3 is 15 residues. Unmatched junction bases numbered 6, after V lost 1 base and J lost 4 bases. The CDR3 coding sequence is TGTGCCAGCAGCCAAGTGGGGACAGATGTCACTGAAGCTTTCTTT. It encodes CASSQVGTDVTEAFF.